This T cell receptor beta chain appears in the sequencing data of a study of vaccination and CD4 T cells after COVID-19. Study background: Recovered patients in the cohort numbered six men and four women, two of them Hispanic. Overlapping peptides of the spike proteins of SARS-CoV-2, HCoV-NL63, HCoV-OC43 and HCoV-229E were used for cell stimulation. Study observations and caveats: Convalescent patients had a median roughly 86% of reactive clones appearing only post-vaccination. The authors identified 304 of 307 vaccine-specific clones in convalescent patients as spike mono-reactive.

Comments on this clonotype: No antigen is known for it.

Treatment reported: approximately nine-day PBMC culture with coronavirus spike peptide pools or control peptides (ViraFEST assay). V lost 0 bases and J lost 2; bases outside the gene matches: 7. CDR3 length: 17 amino acids. Germline CDR1 reads LNHDA; CDR2 reads SQIVND (reference sequence). The assay that was used to sequence DNA from cultured CD4+ T cells was the Oncomine TCR Beta short-read assay. TCRdb recomputed calls from the PCR reads with MiXCR, one row per CDR3 protein. The data hold 20,000 to 25,000 distinct CDR3 sequences, with roughly 44% observed a single time. The sequence derives from a human donor who received a COVID-19 vaccine. Sequences were derived from CD4+ T cells from blood, cultured in vitro, sampled before SARS-CoV-2 vaccination. The V gene is TRBV19, the J gene TRBJ2-3, with TRBD2 matching 8 bases. This chain's CDR3 is CASSIDLWRGVTDTQYF. The CDR3 DNA is TGTGCCAGTAGTATAGATCTTTGGCGGGGGGTCACAGATACGCAGTATTTT.